The source of this T cell receptor (beta chain) is a study of cytomegalovirus exposure and HLA in healthy donors. This clone occurred a few times. Its antigen is unknown. This PCR relied on a set of 60 Vbeta primers and 13 Jbeta primers. Some clones are missing from TCRdb's copy, which holds only in-frame ones; the method was immunoSEQ multiplex PCR. The table shows under 200,000 clones, with 78% occurring only once. This CDR3 comprises 14 residues. Germline lookup yields CDR1 MNHNY and CDR2 SVGAGI (reference sequence). The ends lost 7 bases at V and 7 bases at J; junction bases unmatched: 12. The study, taken as a whole, reports: Most subjects had HLA-A and HLA-B alleles reportedly predicted accurately by TCR beta sequences. In a later analysis, common viral pathogens appeared linked to several of the most significant clusters. Presence/absence comparisons presumed near-even sequencing depth among donors.

The chain carries TRBV6-6 and TRBJ1-2; 7 positions agree with TRBD1. This TCR came from a middle-aged woman in good health and CMV-seropositive. The sequenced sample consisted of PBMCs. The CDR3 reads CASKVSTGEAGYTF. The CDR3 DNA sequence: TGTGCCAGCAAGGTTTCAACAGGGGAGGCTGGCTACACCTTC.